This T cell receptor beta chain derives from a study of cytotoxic CD8 clonotypes in ibrutinib-treated CLL. Some clones are missing from TCRdb's copy, which holds only in-frame ones; the method was immunoSEQ multiplex PCR. This repertoire shows 250,000 to 350,000 clones, more than 70% found once; its top ten account for around 5.1%. Per the germline V gene, CDR1 is SGHTA and CDR2 is FQGNSA. This CDR3 contains 13 residues. The V gene lost 1 base and the J gene lost 9 bases, with 10 bases spanning the gap. In this sample, this clone turned up a few times. This chain uses TRBV7-2 with TRBJ2-1; D is undetermined. The receptor was isolated from a human donor with chronic lymphocytic leukemia. Sequences were derived from PBMCs, sampled at disease progression, from a patient treated with ibrutinib. The CDR3 spells CASSLGHGREQFF. DNA of the CDR3: TGTGCCAGCAGCTTAGGACACGGACGTGAGCAGTTCTTC. Using reference TRBV7-2 and TRBJ2-1 for the parts outside the CDR3, the full variable domain is GAGVSQSPSNKVTEKGKDVELRCDPISGHTALYWYRQSLGQGLEFLIYFQGNSAPDKSGLPSDRFSAERTGGSVSTLTIQRTQQEDSAVYLCASSLGHGREQFFGPGTRLTVL.